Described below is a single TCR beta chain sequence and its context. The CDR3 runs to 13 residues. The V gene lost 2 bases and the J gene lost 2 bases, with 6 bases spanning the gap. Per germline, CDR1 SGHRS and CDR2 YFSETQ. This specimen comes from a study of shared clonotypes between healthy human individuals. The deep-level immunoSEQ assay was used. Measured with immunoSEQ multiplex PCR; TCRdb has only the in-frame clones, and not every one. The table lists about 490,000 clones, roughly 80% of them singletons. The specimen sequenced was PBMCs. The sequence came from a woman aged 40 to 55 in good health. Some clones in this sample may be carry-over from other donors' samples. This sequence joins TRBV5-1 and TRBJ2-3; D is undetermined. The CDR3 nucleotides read TGCGCCAGCAGCTTTGACACCACAGATACGCAGTATTTT. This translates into CASSFDTTDTQYF.